This T cell receptor (beta chain) derives from a study of neurological immune-mediated disorders. Study results and caveats: CDR3 amino acid sequences found in expanded clones were never shared across subjects, suggesting private repertoires in all groups. HTLV-1-associated myelopathy had the most TCR clonal expansion, whereas multiple sclerosis had the least (lower than in healthy controls).

This clonotype appeared many times. The antigen is unknown. By 5'RACE with 10-nucleotide random UMIs, the cDNA was made. MiXCR, run by TCRdb on the 5' RACE reads, gives a single entry per CDR3 protein. Of over 55,000 distinct CDR3 sequences detected, 10% appear once; the ten largest clones hold 8.5% to 10%. Time point defined: longitudinal time-point 1 (baseline). It was from 2 million PBMCs stored at -80 C that the unsorted libraries were obtained. V lost 7 bases and J lost 4; bases outside the gene matches: 16. This CDR3 has 18 amino acids. Per germline, CDR1 MNHEY and CDR2 SMNVEV (reference sequence).

Sequenced: PBMCs. This clonotype originated in a man aged 25 to 45 in good health. The V gene is TRBV27, the J gene TRBJ2-1; TRBD2 agrees at 10 bases. CDR3 nucleotide sequence: TGTGCCAGCAACCCACTCGGGGCTTCTAGCGGGGGATACAATGAGCAGTTCTTC. It encodes CASNPLGASSGGYNEQFF.